The 4 T cell receptor beta chains below were found in one sample sequenced in a study of T-cell reconstitution after alpha-beta-depleted transplantation in children. TCRbeta library preparation incorporated unique molecular identifiers. MiXCR, run by TCRdb on the PCR reads, gives a single entry per CDR3 protein. Of about 870,000 distinct CDR3 sequences listed, roughly 16% are singletons. This material consisted of PBMCs, mostly from graft donor cells, taken 360 days after TCRalphabeta/CD19-depleted stem cell transplant. The receptors stem from a male patient between 10 and 17 years old who had a stem cell transplant for acute lymphoblastic leukemia, so the T cells may come from the graft donor.

The rearrangement joins TRBV15 to TRBJ2-1, with 9 bases identical to TRBD2. The CDR3 runs 17 residues. The germline gives CDR1 LNHNV, CDR2 YYDKDF (reference sequence). V trimming: 0 bases; J trimming: 4 bases; junction bases outside the gene matches: 7. Here the CDR3 DNA reads TGTGCCACCAGCAGAGATCTTAGACTAGCGGTATACAATGAGCAGTTCTTC. Translating gives CATSRDLRLAVYNEQFF. Full variable domain (rest looked up from reference TRBV15 and TRBJ2-1): DAMVIQNPRYQVTQFGKPVTLSCSQTLNHNVMYWYQQKSSQAPKLLFHYYDKDFNNEADTPDNFQSRRPNTSFCFLDIRSPGLGDTAMYLCATSRDLRLAVYNEQFFGPGTRLTVL.

This sequence joins TRBV6-5 and TRBJ1-2; D might be TRBD1 (6 bases). Germline CDR1 is MNHEY and CDR2 is SVGAGI. The CDR3 has 15 amino acids. Trimming took 5 bases from V and 5 from J, leaving 18 bases between them. CDR3 amino acids: CASSATGTRPYGYTF. The CDR3, as DNA: TGTGCCAGCAGTGCTACAGGGACCCGACCTTATGGCTACACCTTC.

This clonotype has just a few counts. The chain has TRBV7-2 and TRBJ2-7, with TRBD1 identical over 10 bases. V lost 1 base to trimming and J lost 3 bases; unmatched junction nucleotides: 3. Looked up from germline, CDR1 is SGHTA and CDR2 is FQGNSA. This CDR3 comprises 15 residues. The DNA for the CDR3 is TGTGCCAGCAGCTTAGGGGGACAGGGGATCTACGAGCAGTACTTC. This codes for CASSLGGQGIYEQYF.

This chain links TRBV7-6 with TRBJ2-1; D perhaps matches TRBD1 (5 bases). The V end was cut by 8 bases, the J end by 6 bases, with 17 bases between. This CDR3 region has 14 residues. The germline V gene has CDR1 SGHVS and CDR2 FNYEAQ. The CDR3 reads CASAGFTGANEQFF. CDR3 DNA sequence: TGTGCCAGCGCTGGATTTACAGGCGCCAATGAGCAGTTCTTC.